Listed below are T cell receptor beta chains from one sample, sequenced in a study of T cells in Graves' hyperthyroidism and ophthalmopathy. TCRdb re-derived calls from the multiplex PCR reads in MiXCR, one entry per CDR3 protein. The table lists about 200,000 distinct CDR3 sequences, 17% of them singletons. Sequencing was done on a sample of blood. These receptors were obtained from a woman aged 50 to 65 with Graves' hyperthyroidism. Each CDR3 is given with its conserved first and last residue. The D gene is left open where the match is weak. The size field is filled for only some rows; it gives once, few, many or a size class.

v_call,clone_size,d_call,j_call,cdr3_nt,cdr3_aa
TRBV10-3,.,TRBD1,TRBJ1-2,TGTGCCATCAGTGAGGAGGGGGCGGCCCGGGGCGATGGCTACACCTTC,CAISEEGAARGDGYTF
TRBV9,.,.,TRBJ1-1,TGTGCCAGCAGCGTATCCGTATTTGAGGGAGACACTGAAGCTTTCTTT,CASSVSVFEGDTEAFF
TRBV6-1,many,.,TRBJ1-1,TGTGCCAGCAGTGGCGCGGGGACCTCAAAAGCTTTCTTT,CASSGAGTSKAFF
TRBV28,few,.,TRBJ2-3,TGTGCCAGCAGTTTATTAGGGAGGACAGATACGCAGTATTTT,CASSLLGRTDTQYF
TRBV6-2/TRBV6-3,.,.,TRBJ2-1,TGTGCCAGCATCGACGGGCCTAATCTTGGGGCCGGGGATGAGCAGTTCTTC,CASIDGPNLGAGDEQFF
TRBV5-6,.,.,TRBJ2-7,TGTGCCAGCAGCTTGGGAATTAGCTCCTACGAGCAGTACTTC,CASSLGISSYEQYF
TRBV3-1,many,.,TRBJ2-1,TGTGCCAGCAGCCAAGATCTCCGGAGCTCCTACAATGAGCAGTTCTTC,CASSQDLRSSYNEQFF
TRBV19,many,.,TRBJ2-7,TGTGCCAGTAGTCCCCACAGCTCCTACGAGCAGTACTTC,CASSPHSSYEQYF
TRBV5-1,many,.,TRBJ1-5,TGCGCCAGCAGCTTGGATGGGGCCCGATCCCCCCAGCATTTT,CASSLDGARSPQHF
TRBV12-3/TRBV12-4,many,.,TRBJ1-1,TGTGCCAGCAGTTTCGGGGAAAGAGGAATGAACACTGAAGCTTTCTTT,CASSFGERGMNTEAFF
TRBV6-1,.,.,TRBJ1-3,TGTGCCAGCAGTGAAAGAGGTAACTCTGGAAACACCATATATTTT,CASSERGNSGNTIYF
TRBV2,few,.,TRBJ1-5,TGTGCCAGCAGTGAAGTGCAGGGAGGACAGCCCCAGCATTTT,CASSEVQGGQPQHF
TRBV24-1,.,.,TRBJ1-5,TGTGCCACCAGTGAAGCCCCACCGGGCCCCCCCTATTTT,CATSEAPPGPPYF
TRBV20-1,few,.,TRBJ1-3,TGCAGTGCTAGAGAGGACCCCAGGCCAGGAAACACCATATATTTT,CSAREDPRPGNTIYF
TRBV7-9,.,.,TRBJ2-2,TGTGCCAGCAGCTTAAGGGGCGAAGGCGGGGAGCTGTTTTTT,CASSLRGEGGELFF
TRBV6-5,.,TRBD2,TRBJ2-1,TGTGCCAGCAGTTACTCTAGCGGGGGTTACAATGAGCAGTTCTTC,CASSYSSGGYNEQFF
TRBV11-2,many,TRBD2,TRBJ2-1,TGTGCCAGCCTCAAGCGGGAGAGGTACAATGAGCAGTTCTTC,CASLKRERYNEQFF
TRBV20-1,.,TRBD1,TRBJ1-4,TGCAGTGCTAGGACAGGGATTGGTCGGGCTAATGAAAAACTGTTTTTT,CSARTGIGRANEKLFF
TRBV12-3/TRBV12-4,many,TRBD2,TRBJ2-1,TGTGCCAGCAACCTCCTAGCGGGATACAATGAGCAGTTCTTC,CASNLLAGYNEQFF
TRBV6-1,many,.,TRBJ2-1,TGTGCCAGCAGTGAATCCCCGAGCTCCTACAATGAGCAGTTCTTC,CASSESPSSYNEQFF
TRBV27,many,TRBD2,TRBJ2-3,TGTGCCAGCAGTTTAACTAGCGGAGGGGGGGATACGCAGTATTTT,CASSLTSGGGDTQYF